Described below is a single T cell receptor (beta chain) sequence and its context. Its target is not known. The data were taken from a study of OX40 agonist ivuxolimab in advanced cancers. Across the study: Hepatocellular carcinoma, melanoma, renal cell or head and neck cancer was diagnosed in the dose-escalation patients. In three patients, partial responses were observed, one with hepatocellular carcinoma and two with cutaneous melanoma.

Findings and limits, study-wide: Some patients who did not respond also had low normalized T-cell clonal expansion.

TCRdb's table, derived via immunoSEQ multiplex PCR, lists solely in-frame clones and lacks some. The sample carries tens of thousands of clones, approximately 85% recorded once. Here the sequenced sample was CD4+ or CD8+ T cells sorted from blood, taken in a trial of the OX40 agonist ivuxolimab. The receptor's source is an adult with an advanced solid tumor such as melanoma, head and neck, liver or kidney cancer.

The CDR3: CASSLFQRGGRETQYF. In DNA form, the CDR3 reads TGTGCCAGCAGCTTATTCCAGCGGGGGGGCCGGGAGACCCAGTACTTC. The gene calls are TRBV7-3 and TRBJ2-5; 10 nucleotides align to TRBD2. The germline V gene encodes CDR1 SGHTA and CDR2 FQGTGA. With V trimmed by 2 bases and J by 5 bases, 8 bases remained unmatched. This CDR3 region has 16 residues. The variable domain in full, completed from reference TRBV7-3 and TRBJ2-5, reads GAGVSQTPSNKVTEKGKYVELRCDPISGHTALYWYRQSLGQGPEFLIYFQGTGAADDSGLPNDRFFAVRPEGSVSTLKIQRTERGDSAVYLCASSLFQRGGRETQYFGPGTRLLVL.